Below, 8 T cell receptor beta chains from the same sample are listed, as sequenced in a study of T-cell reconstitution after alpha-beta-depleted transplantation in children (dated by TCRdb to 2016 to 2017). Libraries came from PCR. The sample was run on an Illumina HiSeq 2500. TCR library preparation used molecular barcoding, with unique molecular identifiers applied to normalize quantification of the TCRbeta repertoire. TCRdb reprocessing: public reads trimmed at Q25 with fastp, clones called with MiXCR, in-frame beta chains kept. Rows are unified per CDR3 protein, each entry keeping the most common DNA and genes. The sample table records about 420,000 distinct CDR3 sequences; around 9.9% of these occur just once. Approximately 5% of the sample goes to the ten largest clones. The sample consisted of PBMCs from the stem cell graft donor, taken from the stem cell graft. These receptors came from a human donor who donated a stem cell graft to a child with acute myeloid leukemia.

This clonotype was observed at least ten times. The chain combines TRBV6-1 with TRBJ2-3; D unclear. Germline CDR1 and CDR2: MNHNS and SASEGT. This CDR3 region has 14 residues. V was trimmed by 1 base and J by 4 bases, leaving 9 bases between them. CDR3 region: CASSEGWLSDTQYF. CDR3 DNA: TGTGCCAGCAGTGAAGGCTGGCTTTCAGATACGCAGTATTTT.

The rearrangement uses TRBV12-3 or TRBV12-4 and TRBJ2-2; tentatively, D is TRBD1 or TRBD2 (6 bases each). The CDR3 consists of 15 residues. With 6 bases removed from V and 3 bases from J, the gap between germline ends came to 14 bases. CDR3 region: CASREQGGDTGELFF. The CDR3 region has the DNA TGTGCCAGCAGAGAACAGGGAGGAGACACCGGGGAGCTGTTTTTT.

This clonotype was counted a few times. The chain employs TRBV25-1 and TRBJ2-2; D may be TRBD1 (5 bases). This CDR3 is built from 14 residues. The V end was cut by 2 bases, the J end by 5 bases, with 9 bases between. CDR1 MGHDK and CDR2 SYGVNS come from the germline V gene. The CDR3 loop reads CASSETRATGELFF. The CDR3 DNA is TGTGCCAGCAGTGAAACCAGGGCTACCGGGGAGCTGTTTTTT.

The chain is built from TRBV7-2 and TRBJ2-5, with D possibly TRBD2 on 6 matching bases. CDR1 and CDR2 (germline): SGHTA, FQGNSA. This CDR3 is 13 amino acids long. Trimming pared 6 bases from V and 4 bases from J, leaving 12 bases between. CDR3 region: CASRRGLLETQYF. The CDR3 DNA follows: TGTGCCAGCAGGCGGGGACTTCTAGAGACCCAGTACTTC.

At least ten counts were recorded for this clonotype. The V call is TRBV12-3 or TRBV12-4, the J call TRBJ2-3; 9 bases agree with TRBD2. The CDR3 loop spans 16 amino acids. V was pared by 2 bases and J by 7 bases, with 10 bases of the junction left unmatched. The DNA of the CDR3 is TGTGCCAGCAGTTTACCCCTAGCGGGATCCGAGAATACGCAGTATTTT. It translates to CASSLPLAGSENTQYF.

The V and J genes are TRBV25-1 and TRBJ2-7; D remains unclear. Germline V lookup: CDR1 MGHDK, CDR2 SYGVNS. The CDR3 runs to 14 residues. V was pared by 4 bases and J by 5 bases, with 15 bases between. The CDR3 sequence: CASSGTVKAHEQYF. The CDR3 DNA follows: TGTGCCAGCAGTGGAACAGTGAAGGCTCACGAGCAGTACTTC.

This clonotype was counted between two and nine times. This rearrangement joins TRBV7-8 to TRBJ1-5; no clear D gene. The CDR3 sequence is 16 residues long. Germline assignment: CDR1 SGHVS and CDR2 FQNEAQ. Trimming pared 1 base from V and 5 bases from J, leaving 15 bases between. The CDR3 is CASSLEYWKGDQPQHF. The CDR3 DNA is TGTGCCAGCAGCTTAGAGTATTGGAAGGGTGATCAGCCCCAGCATTTT.

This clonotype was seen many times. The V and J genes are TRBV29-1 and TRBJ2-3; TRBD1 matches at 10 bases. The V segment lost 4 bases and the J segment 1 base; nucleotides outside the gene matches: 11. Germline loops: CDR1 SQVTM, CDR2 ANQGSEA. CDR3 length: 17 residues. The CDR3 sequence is CSVVGLGTGARTDTQYF. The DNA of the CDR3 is TGCAGCGTTGTAGGTCTGGGGACAGGGGCCCGCACAGATACGCAGTATTTT.